This T cell receptor (beta chain) was found in a study of T-cell reconstitution after alpha-beta-depleted transplantation in children. Unique molecular identifiers were used in preparing the TCRbeta library. TCRdb ran MiXCR on the PCR reads and lists one entry per CDR3 protein. The sample carries about 200,000 distinct CDR3 sequences, 6.3% recorded once. The ends lost 1 base at V and 5 bases at J; junction bases unmatched: 2. Germline assignment: CDR1 SEHNR and CDR2 FQNEAQ (reference sequence). The CDR3 consists of 14 residues. The sample holds many counts of this clonotype. The origin of this receptor is a girl in the first two years of life with combined immunodeficiency, due to receive a stem cell transplant. The sample consisted of PBMCs, taken before TCRalphabeta/CD19-depleted stem cell transplant. The V gene is TRBV7-9, the J gene TRBJ2-1; 7 bases map to TRBD2. The CDR3 spells CASSLVGGHNEQFF. CDR3 DNA: TGTGCCAGCAGCTTAGTGGGAGGGCACAATGAGCAGTTCTTC.